This T cell receptor beta chain emerged from a study of T-cell reconstitution after alpha-beta-depleted transplantation in children. Findings of the study overall: Diversity and T-cell counts at one year after transplant derived mostly from new T cells. Day-60 TCRbeta diversity that was high in some patients was derived from surviving recipient T cells and thymic progenitors. By about two months after transplant, alpha-beta T cells reportedly arose from several hundred graft clones that had expanded.

The V gene lost 4 bases and the J gene lost 8 bases, with 15 bases spanning the gap. Germline V lookup: CDR1 SGHRS, CDR2 YFSETQ. This CDR3 spans 13 amino acids. As for this clonotype: Antigen unknown.

The authors prepared the TCRbeta library with unique molecular identifiers. TCRdb redid the calling of the PCR reads with MiXCR, one entry per CDR3 protein. The table has a few hundred thousand distinct CDR3 sequences, over 20% seen once. The chain recombines TRBV5-1 with TRBJ1-2; D unclear. The clonotype originates from a boy under two years old with Wiskott-Aldrich syndrome, due to receive a stem cell transplant. Sequenced here: PBMCs, sampled before TCRalphabeta/CD19-depleted stem cell transplant. As DNA, the CDR3 is TGCGCCAGCAGCGCCCCGGATTACGGAGGCTACACCTTC. It codes for CASSAPDYGGYTF. The full variable domain, completed using reference TRBV5-1 and TRBJ1-2, is KAGVTQTPRYLIKTRGQQVTLSCSPISGHRSVSWYQQTPGQGLQFLFEYFSETQRNKGNFPGRFSGRQFSNSRSEMNVSTLELGDSALYLCASSAPDYGGYTFGSGTRLTVV.